This T cell receptor beta chain was obtained from a study of shared clonotypes between healthy human individuals. The wider study: Each donor had three CD4 naive, three CD4 memory, two CD8 naive and one CD8 memory plate.

The table came from immunoSEQ multiplex PCR; TCRdb's copy has only in-frame clones and leaves some out. The sample carries some 1,900,000 clones, about 95% recorded once. Concerning this clone: Antigen specificity is unknown.

The naive CD8 population came from CD45RO-negative cells selected for CCR7, without terminally differentiated effector memory CD45RA+ cells. CDR3 length: 18 amino acids. J gave up 2 bases and V 2 bases, and 13 bases lay outside the gene matches. Study findings and constraints: Sample collection involved blood only; tissue repertoires are likely different. Clonotype sharing across a handful of donors was observed for roughly 5% of naive CD4 clonotypes.

This sequence was found in a man in his late teens or twenties in good health. The sequencing sample was made of naive CD8+ T cells sorted from blood. This chain uses TRBV23-1 with TRBJ2-7; 9 nucleotides match TRBD2. TRBV23-1 is annotated as an ORF whose role is uncertain. The CDR3 DNA is TGCGCCAGCAGTCAACAATCCGGGGCTAGCGGGGAGACCTACGAGCAGTACTTC. Protein sequence: CASSQQSGASGETYEQYF.